These T cell receptor beta chains were read from a single sample in a study of blood T cells in healthy people across ages. TCRdb independently ran MiXCR on the 5' RACE reads; one entry per CDR3 protein. The data hold 600,000 or so distinct CDR3 sequences, with roughly 31% observed a single time. Sequencing was carried out using blood. These receptor sequences come from a woman of 80 years or more in good health. Both conserved end residues are part of each CDR3. A D gene is named only where the DNA matches it firmly. Clone size is shown for a subset of rows, as once, few, many or a class of expanded clone.

cdr3_length	clone_size	v_call	j_call	d_call	cdr3_aa	cdr3_nt
16	few	TRBV5-6	TRBJ2-1	TRBD2	CASSLLWGTGGGEQFF	TGTGCCAGCAGCTTGTTATGGGGTACTGGGGGGGGGGAGCAGTTCTTC
17	-	TRBV19	TRBJ2-5	TRBD2	CASSINRASGGGETQYF	TGTGCCAGTAGTATTAATAGGGCTAGCGGGGGCGGGGAGACCCAGTACTTC
14	many	TRBV6-1	TRBJ2-7	TRBD1	CASGLTGSFYEQYF	TGTGCCAGCGGCCTGACAGGGTCCTTCTACGAGCAGTACTTC
12	many	TRBV5-1	TRBJ1-2	-	CASSVRQGGYTF	TGCGCCAGCAGCGTGCGGCAGGGTGGCTACACCTTC
16	few	TRBV7-9	TRBJ1-5	TRBD1	CASSLGVGTANQPQHF	TGTGCCAGCAGCTTAGGGGTCGGGACAGCCAATCAGCCCCAGCATTTT
14	-	TRBV29-1	TRBJ2-3	TRBD2	CSVHLAVPTDTQYF	TGCAGCGTCCATCTAGCGGTACCCACAGATACGCAGTATTTT
11	few	TRBV6-2/TRBV6-3	TRBJ2-1	-	CASSYSYEQFF	TGTGCCAGCAGTTACTCTTATGAGCAGTTCTTC
16	-	TRBV30	TRBJ1-6	TRBD1	CVWSMTGQGGNSPLHF	TGTGTCTGGAGTATGACGGGACAGGGAGGCAATTCACCCCTCCACTTT
13	-	TRBV2	TRBJ1-1	-	CASSNSVNTEAFF	TGTGCCAGCAGTAACAGCGTGAACACTGAAGCTTTCTTT
15	many	TRBV7-3	TRBJ2-5	-	CASSDNDRFQETQYF	TGTGCCAGCAGCGATAACGACAGGTTCCAAGAGACCCAGTACTTC
20	many	TRBV7-9	TRBJ1-2	TRBD1	CASSFAPLSSRRQGGNGYTF	TGTGCCAGCAGCTTCGCCCCCCTTAGTTCTCGGCGACAGGGGGGTAATGGCTACACCTTC
19	-	TRBV9	TRBJ1-2	TRBD1	CASSPQTGGGLRPNYGYTF	TGTGCCAGCAGCCCTCAAACAGGGGGCGGCCTACGCCCTAACTATGGCTACACCTTC
12	many	TRBV30	TRBJ2-1	-	CAWSVMRNEQFF	TGTGCCTGGAGTGTAATGAGGAATGAGCAGTTCTTC
16	-	TRBV18	TRBJ1-3	TRBD1	CASSTGQPSSGNTIYF	TGTGCCAGCTCCACGGGACAGCCAAGCTCTGGAAACACCATATATTTT
15	many	TRBV5-1	TRBJ2-7	TRBD1	CASSITGTGEGEQYF	TGCGCCAGCAGCATCACCGGGACAGGGGAAGGCGAGCAGTACTTC
15	-	TRBV5-1	TRBJ2-7	TRBD2	CASRPGLAGGNEQYF	TGCGCCAGCAGACCGGGACTAGCGGGAGGGAACGAGCAGTACTTC
15	few	TRBV2	TRBJ1-5	-	CASSEEWGWGQPQHF	TGTGCCAGCAGTGAAGAGTGGGGGTGGGGTCAGCCCCAGCATTTT
15	-	TRBV20-1	TRBJ1-1	TRBD1	CSARDPRTGGTEAFF	TGCAGTGCTAGAGACCCACGGACAGGGGGGACTGAAGCTTTCTTT
16	many	TRBV4-2	TRBJ2-1	TRBD2	CASSQDGSSGYNEQFF	TGTGCCAGCAGCCAAGATGGGTCTAGCGGTTACAATGAGCAGTTCTTC
17	once	TRBV6-1	TRBJ1-2	TRBD1	CASSEVGQGSFGYGYTF	TGTGCCAGCAGTGAAGTGGGACAGGGGTCTTTTGGTTATGGCTACACCTTC
14	-	TRBV19	TRBJ2-2	-	CASSMAFRTGELFF	TGTGCCAGTAGTATGGCCTTTCGCACCGGGGAGCTGTTTTTT
16	-	TRBV5-6	TRBJ2-3	TRBD2	CASSLMGRGGTDTQYF	TGTGCCAGCAGCTTAATGGGGCGGGGGGGCACAGATACGCAGTATTTT
16	-	TRBV3-1	TRBJ2-5	-	CASSQETGSPYNEQYF	TGTGCCAGCAGCCAAGAGACGGGATCCCCCTACAATGAGCAGTACTTC
15	many	TRBV20-1	TRBJ1-2	TRBD1	CSAREEQGSNYGYTF	TGCAGTGCTAGAGAAGAACAGGGGTCTAACTATGGCTACACCTTC
16	many	TRBV7-2	TRBJ2-3	-	CASSLDGTARSSTQYF	TGTGCCAGCAGCTTAGATGGGACTGCCCGATCATCTACGCAGTATTTT
15	few	TRBV15	TRBJ1-2	-	CATSGDRPRGYGYTF	TGTGCCACCAGCGGCGACAGGCCTCGGGGCTATGGCTACACCTTC
15	-	TRBV7-7	TRBJ2-2	-	CASSPRTQNTGELFF	TGTGCTAGCAGCCCTCGGACCCAGAACACCGGGGAGCTGTTTTTT
18	few	TRBV28	TRBJ1-2	-	CASRTNIGFSLSQYGYTF	TGTGCCAGCAGAACCAACATAGGGTTCTCCCTTTCTCAGTATGGCTACACCTTC
12	-	TRBV3-1	TRBJ1-2	-	CASSQESSGYTF	TGTGCCAGCAGCCAAGAGAGTTCAGGCTACACCTTC
13	many	TRBV12-3/TRBV12-4	TRBJ2-7	-	CASSLVLGHERYF	TGTGCCAGCAGTCTCGTTTTAGGCCACGAGCGGTACTTC
18	many	TRBV6-2/TRBV6-3	TRBJ2-3	-	CASSYIPSGTGIADTQYF	TGTGCCAGCAGTTACATTCCCTCCGGGACTGGGATAGCAGATACGCAGTATTTT
15	many	TRBV9	TRBJ1-6	-	CASSVGGFHNSPLHF	TGTGCCAGCAGCGTAGGGGGGTTTCACAATTCACCCCTCCACTTT